Presented here are 14 T cell receptor beta chains from one specimen sequenced in a study of blood T cell repertoires in COVID-19. Some clones are missing from TCRdb's copy, which holds only in-frame ones; the method was immunoSEQ multiplex PCR. Of 200,000 to 250,000 clones detected, about three quarters appear once; the ten largest clones hold 5.5%. The sample consisted of peripheral blood. All receptors derive from a woman between 70 and 85 years old with acute or convalescent COVID-19.

J is TRBJ2-7 and V is TRBV30; no clear D. V was shortened by 0 bases and J by 1 base, with 4 bases between the two germline ends. This CDR3 contains 12 residues. CDR1 is GTSNPN and CDR2 is SVGIG in the germline V gene (reference sequence). CDR3: CAWSVQSYEQYF. The DNA of the CDR3 is TGTGCCTGGAGTGTACAGTCCTACGAGCAGTACTTC.

V gene TRBV5-1 combines with J gene TRBJ2-5, with D perhaps TRBD2 (6 bases). CDR3 length: 13 residues. CDR1 is SGHRS and CDR2 is YFSETQ in the germline V gene. V was shortened by 4 bases and J by 5 bases, with 12 bases between the two germline ends. DNA of the CDR3: TGCGCCAGCAGCCCCCGGGGGTTGGAGACCCAGTACTTC. Translation: CASSPRGLETQYF. The full variable domain, in which reference TRBV5-1 and TRBJ2-5 provide the parts outside the CDR3, is KAGVTQTPRYLIKTRGQQVTLSCSPISGHRSVSWYQQTPGQGLQFLFEYFSETQRNKGNFPGRFSGRQFSNSRSEMNVSTLELGDSALYLCASSPRGLETQYFGPGTRLLVL.

The chain couples TRBV7-9 to TRBJ2-7, with TRBD1 matching over 7 bases. The CDR3 has 14 residues. The V and J ends lost 8 bases and 3 bases, in that order; junction bases with no gene match: 10. Germline CDR1 is SEHNR and CDR2 is FQNEAQ (reference sequence). The CDR3 loop reads CASSIGAGGYEQYF. The CDR3 nucleotides are TGTGCCAGCTCCATCGGGGCAGGGGGCTACGAGCAGTACTTC.

This clone was detected only a few times. This chain links TRBV27 with TRBJ2-1; 12 bases align to TRBD2. The CDR3 spans 15 residues. Germline V gene data show CDR1 as MNHEY and CDR2 as SMNVEV (reference sequence). The V and J ends lost 8 bases and 7 bases, in that order; junction bases with no gene match: 9. CDR3 DNA sequence: TGTGCCAGCGGGAGACTAGCGGGAGTGTCGAATGAGCAGTTCTTC. As protein: CASGRLAGVSNEQFF.

The rearrangement links TRBV10-3 to TRBJ2-7; 8 bases fit TRBD1. This CDR3 spans 12 amino acids. CDR1 ENHRY and CDR2 SYGVKD come from the germline V gene. The J segment lost 6 bases and the V segment lost 7 bases, leaving 5 bases of the junction unmatched. This CDR3 reads CAITDRESEQYF. The CDR3 region has the DNA TGTGCCATCACGGACAGGGAAAGCGAGCAGTACTTC.

The chain has TRBV6-5 and TRBJ2-7; D is perhaps TRBD2 (6 bases). The germline CDR1 and CDR2 sequences are MNHEY and SVGAGI. This CDR3 has 13 amino acids. Trimming cost V 0 bases and J 6 bases, with 9 bases left between them. Here the CDR3 reads CASSYSTSFEQYF. The CDR3 nucleotides read TGTGCCAGCAGTTACTCAACTAGCTTCGAGCAGTACTTC.

The V call is TRBV2, the J call TRBJ2-5; 7 nucleotides match TRBD1. The germline V gene has CDR1 SNHLY and CDR2 FYNNEI. V lost 5 bases, J lost 5 bases, and 2 bases stayed unmatched. This CDR3 is 12 amino acids long. The CDR3, as DNA: TGTGCCAGCAGTACAGGGGTGGAGACCCAGTACTTC. This gives the protein CASSTGVETQYF.

The chain links TRBV7-2 to TRBJ1-1, with D maybe TRBD1 (6 bases). Germline CDR1 is SGHTA and CDR2 is FQGNSA. This CDR3 has 15 amino acids. The V end was cut by 1 base, the J end by 5 bases, with 14 bases between. This CDR3 reads CASSLGAGGATEAFF. CDR3 nucleotide sequence: TGTGCCAGCAGCTTAGGGGCGGGGGGCGCGACTGAAGCTTTCTTT.

The gene calls are TRBV15 and TRBJ2-2; 11 positions agree with TRBD2. J gave up 7 bases and V 9 bases, and 13 bases lay outside the gene matches. Looked up from germline, CDR1 is LNHNV and CDR2 is YYDKDF (reference sequence). The CDR3 has 16 residues. The chain's CDR3 is CATALLAGVLGGELFF. CDR3 coding DNA: TGTGCCACTGCGTTACTAGCGGGAGTTTTGGGCGGGGAGCTGTTTTTT.

The V and J genes are TRBV27 and TRBJ1-4; 7 positions match TRBD1. The CDR3 sequence is 16 residues long. Trimming removed 0 bases from V and 7 bases from J; junction bases left unmatched: 8. Germline V lookup: CDR1 MNHEY, CDR2 SMNVEV (reference sequence). In DNA form, the CDR3 reads TGTGCCAGCAGTTTATCGGTCCCAGCAGGGGGTGAAAAACTGTTTTTT. This gives the protein CASSLSVPAGGEKLFF.

The chain links TRBV6-1 to TRBJ1-2; no clear D gene. Trimming cost V 6 bases and J 4 bases, with 15 bases left between them. The CDR3 has 14 amino acids. Germline V gives CDR1 MNHNS, CDR2 SASEGT. The CDR3 sequence: CASSSLGRVYGYTF. The DNA of the CDR3 is TGTGCCAGCAGCAGCCTCGGGAGGGTCTATGGCTACACCTTC.

The chain uses TRBV30 and TRBJ2-3, with 9 bases aligning to TRBD2. CDR1 and CDR2 (germline): GTSNPN, SVGIG (reference sequence). V shed 0 bases and J 0 bases; nucleotides not matched to a gene: 4. The CDR3 loop spans 16 amino acids. As DNA, the CDR3 is TGTGCCTGGAGTGTATTCCTAGCGGGAAGCACAGATACGCAGTATTTT. It encodes CAWSVFLAGSTDTQYF.

In its sample, this clone was seen a few times. The chain is built from TRBV5-8 and TRBJ1-5; the D gene is possibly TRBD1 (5 bases). The ends were cut back, 0 bases at V and 7 bases at J, with 11 bases in the middle. Germline-derived CDR1 and CDR2 are SGHTS and YDEGEE. This CDR3 is 14 amino acids long. Written as DNA, the CDR3 is TGTGCCAGCAGCTTGGGGGGGGGATCACAGCCCCAGCATTTT. It encodes CASSLGGGSQPQHF.

This clone was seen more than once but under ten times. The J gene is TRBJ1-2, the V gene TRBV28; 8 nucleotides align to TRBD1. J was trimmed by 6 bases and V by 3 bases; bases with no gene match: 12. The CDR3 runs to 16 residues. Germline V gives CDR1 MDHEN, CDR2 SYDVKM. The CDR3 loop is CASSFTGTGQGNGYTF. In DNA, the CDR3 is TGTGCCAGCAGTTTTACGGGGACAGGCCAAGGGAATGGCTACACCTTC.